The clone carrying this T cell receptor (beta chain) was recorded a few times. Trimming left V 5 bases short and J 6 bases short, with 14 bases between. The CDR3 contains 13 residues. The germline V gene encodes CDR1 MNHEY and CDR2 SMNVEV (reference sequence). Before being chosen for sequencing, patients had shown CD8+CD57+ cell expansion by flow cytometry. The data stem from a study of CD8+CD57+ T cells in acquired aplastic anemia. CDR3 and TCR beta VDJ profiling relied on a genomic DNA template. TCRdb re-called the reads with MiXCR, one entry per CDR3 protein. The sample records roughly 240,000 distinct CDR3 sequences, about 44% being singletons.

This clonotype originated in a human donor with aplastic anemia. The rearrangement joins TRBV27 to TRBJ2-7; D might be TRBD1 or TRBD2, each matching 6 bases. The material sequenced was sorted CD4+, CD8+, or CD8+CD57+ T cells (not recorded which) from PBMCs. DNA for the CDR3: TGTGCCAGCAGTCTTCAGGGGAGGCCCGAGCAGTACTTC. Translation gives CASSLQGRPEQYF.